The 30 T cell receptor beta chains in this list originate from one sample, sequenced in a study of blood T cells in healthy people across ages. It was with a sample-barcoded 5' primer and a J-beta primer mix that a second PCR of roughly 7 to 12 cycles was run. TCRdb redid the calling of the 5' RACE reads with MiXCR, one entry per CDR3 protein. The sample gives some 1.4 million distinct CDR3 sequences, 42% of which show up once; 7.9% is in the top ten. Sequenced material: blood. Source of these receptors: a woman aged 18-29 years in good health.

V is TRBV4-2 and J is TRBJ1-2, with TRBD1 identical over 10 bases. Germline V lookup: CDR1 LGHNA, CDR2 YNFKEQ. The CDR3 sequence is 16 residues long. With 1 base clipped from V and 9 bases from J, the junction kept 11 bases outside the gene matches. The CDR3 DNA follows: TGTGCCAGCAGCCAAGTGGGAATGGACAGGGGGGATAGCTACACCTTC. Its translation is CASSQVGMDRGDSYTF.

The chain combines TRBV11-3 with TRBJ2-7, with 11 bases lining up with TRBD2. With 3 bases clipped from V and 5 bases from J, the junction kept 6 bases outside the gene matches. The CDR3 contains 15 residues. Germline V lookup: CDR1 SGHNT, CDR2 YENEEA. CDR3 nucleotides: TGTGCCAGCAGCTTTAAGACTAGCGGGATCAACGAGCAGTACTTC. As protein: CASSFKTSGINEQYF.

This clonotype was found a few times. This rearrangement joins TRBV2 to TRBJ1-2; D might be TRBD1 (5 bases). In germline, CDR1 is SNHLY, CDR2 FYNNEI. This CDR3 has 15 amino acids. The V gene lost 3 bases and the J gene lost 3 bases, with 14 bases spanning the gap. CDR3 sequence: CASSEGRGAYYGYTF. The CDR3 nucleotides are TGTGCCAGCAGTGAGGGTCGGGGCGCCTACTATGGCTACACCTTC.

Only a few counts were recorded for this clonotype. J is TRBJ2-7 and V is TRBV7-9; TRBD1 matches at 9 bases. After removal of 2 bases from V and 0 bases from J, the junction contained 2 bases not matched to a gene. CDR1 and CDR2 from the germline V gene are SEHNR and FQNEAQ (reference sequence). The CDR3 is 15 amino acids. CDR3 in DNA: TGTGCCAGCAGCTTAATGACAGGGGGCTCCTACGAGCAGTACTTC. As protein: CASSLMTGGSYEQYF.

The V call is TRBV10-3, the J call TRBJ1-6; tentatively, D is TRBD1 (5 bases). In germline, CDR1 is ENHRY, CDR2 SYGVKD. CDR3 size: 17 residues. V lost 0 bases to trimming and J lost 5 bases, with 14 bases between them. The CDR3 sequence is CAISESRTLGNNSPLHF. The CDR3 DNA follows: TGTGCCATCAGTGAGTCAAGGACACTCGGAAATAATTCACCCCTCCACTTT.

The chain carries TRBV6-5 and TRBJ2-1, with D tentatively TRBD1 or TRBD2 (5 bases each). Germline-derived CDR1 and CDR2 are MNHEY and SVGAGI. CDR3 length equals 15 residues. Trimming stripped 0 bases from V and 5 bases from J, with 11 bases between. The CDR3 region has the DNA TGTGCCAGCAGTTACTCAGGGGACCCCGACAATGAGCAGTTCTTC. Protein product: CASSYSGDPDNEQFF.

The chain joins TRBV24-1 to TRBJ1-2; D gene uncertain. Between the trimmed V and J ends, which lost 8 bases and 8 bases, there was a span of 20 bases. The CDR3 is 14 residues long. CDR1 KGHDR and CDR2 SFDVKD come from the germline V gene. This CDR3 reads CATTGMAGSVGYTF. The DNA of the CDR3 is TGTGCCACCACCGGTATGGCCGGAAGCGTCGGCTACACCTTC.

The DNA of the CDR3 is TGTGCCAGCAGCTTCCATCGAGATACGCAGTATTTT. It specifies CASSFHRDTQYF. The V gene is TRBV7-2, the J gene TRBJ2-3; D uncertain. Germline V CDR1 and CDR2: SGHTA, FQGNSA. The CDR3 sequence is 12 residues long. V lost 3 bases to trimming and J lost 5 bases, with 6 bases between them.

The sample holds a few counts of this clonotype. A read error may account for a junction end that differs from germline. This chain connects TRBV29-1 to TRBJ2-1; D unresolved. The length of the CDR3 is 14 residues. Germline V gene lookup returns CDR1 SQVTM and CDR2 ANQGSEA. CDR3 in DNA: TGCAGCGTTGAATTAGACACCCCATACAATGTGCAGTTCTTC. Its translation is CSVELDTPYNVQFF.

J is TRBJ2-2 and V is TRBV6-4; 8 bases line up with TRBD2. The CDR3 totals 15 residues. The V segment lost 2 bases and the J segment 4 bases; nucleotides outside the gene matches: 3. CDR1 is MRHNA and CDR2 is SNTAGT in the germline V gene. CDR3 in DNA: TGTGCCAGCAGTGACCAGCGGGGGCTCACCGGGGAGCTGTTTTTT. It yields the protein CASSDQRGLTGELFF.

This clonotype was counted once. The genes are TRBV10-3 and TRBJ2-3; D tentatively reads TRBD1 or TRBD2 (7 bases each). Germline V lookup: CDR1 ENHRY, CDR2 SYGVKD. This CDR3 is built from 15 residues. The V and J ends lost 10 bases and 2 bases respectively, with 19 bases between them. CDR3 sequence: CASWGGDRPTDTQYF. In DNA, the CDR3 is TGTGCCAGCTGGGGGGGGGACAGACCCACAGATACGCAGTATTTT.

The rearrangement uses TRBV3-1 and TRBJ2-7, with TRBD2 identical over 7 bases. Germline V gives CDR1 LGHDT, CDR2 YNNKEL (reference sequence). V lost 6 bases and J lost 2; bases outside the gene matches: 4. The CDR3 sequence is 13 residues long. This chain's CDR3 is CASRLASAYEQYF. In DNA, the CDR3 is TGTGCCAGCAGACTAGCGTCGGCCTACGAGCAGTACTTC.

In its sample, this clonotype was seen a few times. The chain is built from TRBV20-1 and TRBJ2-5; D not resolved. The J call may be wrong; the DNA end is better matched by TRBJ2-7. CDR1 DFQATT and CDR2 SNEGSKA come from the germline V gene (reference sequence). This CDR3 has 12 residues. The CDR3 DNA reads TGCAGTGCTAGAAAAAACCACGACGAGCAGTACTTC. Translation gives CSARKNHDEQYF.

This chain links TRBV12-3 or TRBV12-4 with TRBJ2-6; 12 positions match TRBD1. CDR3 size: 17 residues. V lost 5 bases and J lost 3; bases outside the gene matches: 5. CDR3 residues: CASSRGQGAVGANVLTF. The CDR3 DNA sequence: TGTGCCAGCAGTAGGGGACAGGGGGCAGTTGGGGCCAACGTCCTGACTTTC.

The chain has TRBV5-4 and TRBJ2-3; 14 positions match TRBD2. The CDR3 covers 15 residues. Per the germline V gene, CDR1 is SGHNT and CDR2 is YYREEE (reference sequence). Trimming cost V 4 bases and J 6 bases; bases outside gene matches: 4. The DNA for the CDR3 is TGTGCCAGCAGCGTGACTAGCGGGGGGGCGGATACGCAGTATTTT. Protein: CASSVTSGGADTQYF.

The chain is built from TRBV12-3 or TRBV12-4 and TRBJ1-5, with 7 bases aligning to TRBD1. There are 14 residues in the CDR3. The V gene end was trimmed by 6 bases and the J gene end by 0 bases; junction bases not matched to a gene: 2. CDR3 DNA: TGTGCCAGCAGGGGACAGCTTAGCAATCAGCCCCAGCATTTT. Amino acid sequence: CASRGQLSNQPQHF.

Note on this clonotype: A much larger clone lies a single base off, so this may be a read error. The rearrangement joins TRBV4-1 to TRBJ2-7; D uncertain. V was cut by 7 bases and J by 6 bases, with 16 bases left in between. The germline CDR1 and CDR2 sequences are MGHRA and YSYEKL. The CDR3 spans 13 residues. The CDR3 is CASKPGNQAEQYF. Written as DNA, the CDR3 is TGCGCCAGCAAGCCTGGTAACCAAGCCGAGCAGTACTTC.

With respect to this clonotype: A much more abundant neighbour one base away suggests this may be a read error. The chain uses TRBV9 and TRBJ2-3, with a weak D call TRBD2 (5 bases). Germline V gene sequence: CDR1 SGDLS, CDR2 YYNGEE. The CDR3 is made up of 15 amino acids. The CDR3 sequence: CAGSAQATSGDTQYF. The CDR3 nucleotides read TGTGCCGGCAGCGCCCAGGCCACTAGTGGGGATACGCAGTATTTT.

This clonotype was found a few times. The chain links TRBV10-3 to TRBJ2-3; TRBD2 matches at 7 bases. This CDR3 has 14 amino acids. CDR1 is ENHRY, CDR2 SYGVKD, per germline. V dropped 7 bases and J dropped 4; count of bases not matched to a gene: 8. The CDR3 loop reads CAIMGGSEADTQYF. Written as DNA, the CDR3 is TGTGCCATCATGGGCGGGAGCGAGGCAGATACGCAGTATTTT.

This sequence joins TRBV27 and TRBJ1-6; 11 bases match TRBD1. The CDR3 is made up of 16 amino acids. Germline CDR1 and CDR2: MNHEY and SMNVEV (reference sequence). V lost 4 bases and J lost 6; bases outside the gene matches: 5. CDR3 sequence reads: CASSSPGTGGNSPLHF. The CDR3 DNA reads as TGTGCCAGCAGTTCCCCAGGGACAGGGGGTAATTCACCCCTCCACTTT.

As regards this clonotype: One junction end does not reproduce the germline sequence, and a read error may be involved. The chain's CDR3 is CVSSTEGSSYNEQYF. The DNA for the CDR3 is TGTGTCAGCAGCACCGAGGGGAGCTCCTACAATGAGCAGTACTTC. This chain connects TRBV28 to TRBJ2-1; D is tentatively TRBD1 or TRBD2 (5 bases each). TRBJ2-7 explains the end of the DNA better; the J call may be wrong. The CDR3 length is 15 residues. Germline CDR1 is MDHEN and CDR2 is SYDVKM.

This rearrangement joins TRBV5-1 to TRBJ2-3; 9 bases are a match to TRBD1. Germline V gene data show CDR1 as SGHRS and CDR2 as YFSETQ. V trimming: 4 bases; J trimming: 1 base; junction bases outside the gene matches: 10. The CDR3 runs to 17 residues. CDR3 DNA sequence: TGCGCCAGCAGCCCGAGGACAGGGGATGATGGCACAGATACGCAGTATTTT. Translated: CASSPRTGDDGTDTQYF.

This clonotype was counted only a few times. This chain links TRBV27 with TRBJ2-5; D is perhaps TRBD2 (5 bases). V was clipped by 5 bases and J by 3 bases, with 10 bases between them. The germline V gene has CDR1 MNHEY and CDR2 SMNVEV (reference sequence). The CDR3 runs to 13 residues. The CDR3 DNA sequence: TGTGCCAGCAGTCATCAGGAGGAAGAGACCCAGTACTTC. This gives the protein CASSHQEEETQYF.

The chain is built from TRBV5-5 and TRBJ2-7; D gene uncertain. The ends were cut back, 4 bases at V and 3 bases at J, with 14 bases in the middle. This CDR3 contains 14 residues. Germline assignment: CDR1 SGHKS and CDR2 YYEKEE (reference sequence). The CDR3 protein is CASSPSPANYEQYF. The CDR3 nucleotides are TGTGCCAGCAGCCCGAGCCCAGCAAACTACGAGCAGTACTTC.

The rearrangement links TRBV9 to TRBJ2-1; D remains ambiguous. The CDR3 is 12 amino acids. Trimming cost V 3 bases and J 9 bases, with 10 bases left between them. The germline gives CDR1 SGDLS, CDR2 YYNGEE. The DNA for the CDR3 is TGTGCCAGCAGCGACCCTAGGGTTGAGCAGTTCTTC. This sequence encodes CASSDPRVEQFF.

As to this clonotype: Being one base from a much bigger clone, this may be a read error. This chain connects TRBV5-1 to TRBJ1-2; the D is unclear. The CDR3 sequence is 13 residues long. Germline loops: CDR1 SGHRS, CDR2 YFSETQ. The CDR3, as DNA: TGCACCAGCAGCTTCGGGCTGAACTATGGCTACACCTTC. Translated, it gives CTSSFGLNYGYTF.

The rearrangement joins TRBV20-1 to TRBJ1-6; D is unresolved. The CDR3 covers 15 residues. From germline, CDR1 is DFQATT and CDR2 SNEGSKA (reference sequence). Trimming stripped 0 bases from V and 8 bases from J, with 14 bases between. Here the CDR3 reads CSAREGGIGDSPLHF. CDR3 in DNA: TGCAGTGCTAGAGAGGGCGGGATAGGAGATTCACCCCTCCACTTT.

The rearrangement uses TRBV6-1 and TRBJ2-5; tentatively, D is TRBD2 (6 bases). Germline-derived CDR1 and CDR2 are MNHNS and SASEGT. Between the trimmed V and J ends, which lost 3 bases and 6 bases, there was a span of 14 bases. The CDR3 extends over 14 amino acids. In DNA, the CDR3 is TGTGCCAGCAGTGACTTAGCGGATTTACAGACCCAGTACTTC. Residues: CASSDLADLQTQYF.

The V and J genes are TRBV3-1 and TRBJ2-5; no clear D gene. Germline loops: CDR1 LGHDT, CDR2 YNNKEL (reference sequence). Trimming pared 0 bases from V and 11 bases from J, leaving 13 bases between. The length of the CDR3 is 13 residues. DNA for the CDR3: TGTGCCAGCAGCCAAGATAATACGGTTGAGCAGTACTTC. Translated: CASSQDNTVEQYF.

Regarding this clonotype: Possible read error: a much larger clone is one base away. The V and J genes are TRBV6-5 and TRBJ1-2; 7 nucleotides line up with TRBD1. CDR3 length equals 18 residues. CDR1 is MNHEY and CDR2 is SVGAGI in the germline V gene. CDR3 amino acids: CAGSSSDAQGPHSYGYTF. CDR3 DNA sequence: TGTGCCGGCAGTTCCTCGGATGCACAGGGGCCACACTCTTATGGCTACACCTTC.